A single sample is the source of the 5 T cell receptor beta chains below, sequenced in a study of cytomegalovirus exposure and HLA in healthy donors. PCR used 60 Vbeta primers and 13 Jbeta primers. Data came from immunoSEQ multiplex PCR; TCRdb stores just in-frame clones and leaves some out. This table has fewer than 150,000 clones, around four fifths appearing once. Material: PBMCs. Receptor source: a man aged 30 to 39 in good health and CMV-seronegative.

V gene TRBV27 combines with J gene TRBJ1-3, with D perhaps TRBD1 (6 bases). Germline CDR1 is MNHEY and CDR2 is SMNVEV (reference sequence). V was cut by 0 bases and J by 3 bases, with 12 bases left in between. The CDR3 sequence is 16 residues long. The CDR3 region is CASSLSPRGIGNTIYF. CDR3 sequence (DNA): TGTGCCAGCAGTTTATCGCCCAGGGGCATTGGAAACACCATATATTTT.

This clone was observed a handful of times. The chain couples TRBV4-2 to TRBJ1-1; 7 bases fit TRBD1. CDR3 size: 16 residues. The junction had 8 bases not matched to a gene; V was cut back by 1 base and J by 3 bases. From germline, CDR1 is LGHNA and CDR2 YNFKEQ. The CDR3 spells CASSQGSPGQHTEAFF. In DNA, the CDR3 is TGTGCCAGCAGCCAAGGATCCCCGGGACAGCACACTGAAGCTTTCTTT.

In this sample, this clone turned up many times. V gene TRBV5-1 combines with J gene TRBJ1-1, with a weak D call TRBD1 (5 bases). V lost 3 bases, J lost 2 bases, and 11 bases lay in between. Germline CDR1 is SGHRS and CDR2 is YFSETQ. This CDR3 contains 14 residues. The CDR3 DNA sequence: TGCGCCAGCAGCTCGTTGACAGACAACACTGAAGCTTTCTTT. As protein: CASSSLTDNTEAFF.

The J gene is TRBJ1-4, the V gene TRBV5-1, with TRBD1 identical over 8 bases. After removal of 1 base from V and 7 bases from J, the junction contained 0 bases not matched to a gene. Germline-derived CDR1 and CDR2 are SGHRS and YFSETQ. CDR3 length: 13 amino acids. The CDR3 sequence is CASSLTGGEKLFF. The CDR3 region has the DNA TGCGCCAGCAGCTTGACAGGGGGTGAAAAACTGTTTTTT.

This clone is a singleton in its sample. Written as DNA, the CDR3 is TGTGCCATCCGAAGAGAGGAGGGTGAAAAACTGTTTTTT. As protein: CAIRREEGEKLFF. The chain employs TRBV10-3 and TRBJ1-4; D gene ambiguous. CDR1 ENHRY and CDR2 SYGVKD come from the germline V gene. Trimming cost V 8 bases and J 7 bases, with 14 bases left between them. There are 13 residues in the CDR3.